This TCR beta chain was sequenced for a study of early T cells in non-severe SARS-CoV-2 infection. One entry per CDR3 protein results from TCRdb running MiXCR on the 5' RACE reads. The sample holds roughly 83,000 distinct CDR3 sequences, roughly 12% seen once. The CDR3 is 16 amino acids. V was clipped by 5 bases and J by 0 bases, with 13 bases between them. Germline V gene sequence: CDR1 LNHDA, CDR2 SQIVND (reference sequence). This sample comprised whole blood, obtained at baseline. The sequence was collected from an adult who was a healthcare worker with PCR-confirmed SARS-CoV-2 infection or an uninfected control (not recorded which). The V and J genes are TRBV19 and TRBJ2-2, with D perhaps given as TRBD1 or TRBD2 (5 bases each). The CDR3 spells CASSFQKGPNTGELFF. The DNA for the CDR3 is TGTGCCAGTAGTTTCCAGAAGGGACCGAACACCGGGGAGCTGTTTTTT.